Following are 5 T cell receptor beta chains from one sample sequenced in a study of CD8+CD57+ T cells in acquired aplastic anemia (dated by TCRdb to the late 2010s). Instrument on record: Illumina HiSeq 2000. Genomic DNA was used as template for profiling of TCR beta VDJ combinations and CDR3 sequences. TCRdb itself trimmed the public reads at Q25 with fastp, ran MiXCR and retained productive beta chains. Rows merge per CDR3 protein into single entries with the most common DNA and genes. This sample is represented by about 130,000 distinct CDR3 sequences; 40% to 45% of them were singletons. The top ten constitute around 8.4% of the sample. What was sequenced was sorted CD4+, CD8+, or CD8+CD57+ T cells (not recorded which) from PBMCs. The receptors were sampled from a human donor in good health, serving as a control.

Points on this clonotype: A much larger clone sits a single nucleotide away, making a read error possible. CDR3 sequence reads: CASRGRANTEALF. For the CDR3, the DNA is TGTGCCAGCAGGGGCAGGGCTAACACTGAAGCTCTCTTT. J is TRBJ1-1 and V is TRBV6-2 or TRBV6-3; a possible D gene is TRBD1 (5 bases). In germline, CDR1 is MNHEY, CDR2 SVGEGT. The CDR3 is made up of 13 amino acids.

V usage is TRBV19 and J usage is TRBJ1-6; D unclear. CDR3 size: 12 residues. The germline V and J ends were trimmed by 7 bases and 10 bases, with 11 bases remaining between them. Germline V lookup: CDR1 LNHDA, CDR2 SQIVND (reference sequence). As DNA, the CDR3 is TGTGCCAGTAACTCAGTTTTGTCACCCCTCCACTTT. Residues: CASNSVLSPLHF.

This clonotype was counted only a few times. The chain carries TRBV28 and TRBJ2-7; D may correspond to TRBD1 or TRBD2 (5 bases each). Trimming took 2 bases from V and 0 from J, leaving 14 bases between them. The CDR3 covers 16 residues. CDR1 is MDHEN and CDR2 is SYDVKM in the germline V gene. CDR3 nucleotides: TGTGCCAGCAGTTTAAAGTTTGGGGGAATCTCCTACGAGCAGTACTTC. Protein sequence: CASSLKFGGISYEQYF. Supplemented by reference TRBV28 and TRBJ2-7, the full variable domain reads DVKVTQSSRYLVKRTGEKVFLECVQDMDHENMFWYRQDPGLGLRLIYFSYDVKMKEKGDIPEGYSVSREKKERFSLILESASTNQTSMYLCASSLKFGGISYEQYFGPGTRLTVT.

This clonotype was observed a few times. The gene calls are TRBV24-1 and TRBJ2-3; TRBD1 is a possible D gene (7 bases). This CDR3 is built from 15 residues. Germline lookup yields CDR1 KGHDR and CDR2 SFDVKD. With 3 bases removed from V and 4 bases from J, the gap between germline ends came to 13 bases. CDR3 bases: TGTGCCACCAGTGATAAACGCGGGACAGCAGATACGCAGTATTTT. This translates into CATSDKRGTADTQYF.

The rearrangement uses TRBV7-2 and TRBJ2-7; D remains unclear. Germline values: CDR1 SGHTA, CDR2 FQGNSA. Trimming pared 5 bases from V and 4 bases from J, leaving 9 bases between. The CDR3 has 12 amino acids. CDR3 coding DNA: TGTGCCAGCAGCCTACAAAGATACGAGCAGTACTTC. Amino acids: CASSLQRYEQYF.